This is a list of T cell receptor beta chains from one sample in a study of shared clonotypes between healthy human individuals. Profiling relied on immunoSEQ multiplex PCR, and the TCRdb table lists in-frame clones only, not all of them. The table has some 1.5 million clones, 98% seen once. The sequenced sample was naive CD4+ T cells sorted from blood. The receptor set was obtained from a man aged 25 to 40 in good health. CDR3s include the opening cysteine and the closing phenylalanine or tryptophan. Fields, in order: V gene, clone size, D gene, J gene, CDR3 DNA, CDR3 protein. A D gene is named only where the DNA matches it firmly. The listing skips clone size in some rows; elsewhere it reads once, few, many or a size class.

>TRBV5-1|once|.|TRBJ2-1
TGCGCCAGCAGCCCGACGGCCGCGGGACTTCACAATGAGCAGTTCTTC
CASSPTAAGLHNEQFF
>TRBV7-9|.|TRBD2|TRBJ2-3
TGTGCCAGTCCCATAGCGGGAGTTTCCCCTTTCACAGATACGCAGTATTTT
CASPIAGVSPFTDTQYF
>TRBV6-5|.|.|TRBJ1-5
TGTGCCAGCCGGGGACCGGTGCACGAGCCCCAGCATTTT
CASRGPVHEPQHF
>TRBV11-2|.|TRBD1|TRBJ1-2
TGTGCCAGCAGCCGGGACAGGGGGTCGTTTGGCTACACCTTC
CASSRDRGSFGYTF
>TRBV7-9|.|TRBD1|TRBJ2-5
TGTGCCAGCACCGGGACAGGGGCAATCGAAGAGACCCAGTACTTC
CASTGTGAIEETQYF
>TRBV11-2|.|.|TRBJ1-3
TGTGCCAGCAGCTTACCAAAAACAGGGCGCTCTGGAAACACCATATATTTT
CASSLPKTGRSGNTIYF
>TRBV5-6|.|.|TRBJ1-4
TGTGCCAGCAGCTTGTTAGAAGATGAAAAACTGTTTTTT
CASSLLEDEKLFF
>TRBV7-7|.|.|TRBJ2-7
TGTGCCAGCAGCTTAGAGGACGGAGCCTACGAGCAGTACTTC
CASSLEDGAYEQYF
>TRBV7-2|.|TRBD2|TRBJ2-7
TGTGCCAGCAGACTAGCGGCGGCGGGCCACGAGCAGTACTTC
CASRLAAAGHEQYF
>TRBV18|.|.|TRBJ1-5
TGTGCCAGCTCACTATATTCAGGGGCTGTCTCTCAGCCCCAGCATTTT
CASSLYSGAVSQPQHF
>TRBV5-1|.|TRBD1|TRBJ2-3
TGCGCCAGCTTTGCGACAGGGGGCAATACGCAGTATTTT
CASFATGGNTQYF
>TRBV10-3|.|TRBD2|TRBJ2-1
TGTGCCATCAGTGATGTAGCGGGGCTACAGAACAATGAGCAGTTCTTC
CAISDVAGLQNNEQFF
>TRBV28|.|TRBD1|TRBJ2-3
TGTGCCAGCAGTCCCGCCGGGACAGGGGCCACAGATACGCAGTATTTT
CASSPAGTGATDTQYF
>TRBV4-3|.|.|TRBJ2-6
TGCGCCAGCAGCCAAGTCACTATGGGGGGTACCTCTGGGGCCAACGTCCTGACTTTC
CASSQVTMGGTSGANVLTF
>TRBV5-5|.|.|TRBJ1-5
TGTGCCAGCAGCTTGGACAGGGCGGTGCAGCCCCAGCATTTT
CASSLDRAVQPQHF
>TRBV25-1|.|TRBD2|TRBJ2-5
TGTGCCAGCAGTAGAGGGACTAGCCGCGAGACCCAGTACTTC
CASSRGTSRETQYF
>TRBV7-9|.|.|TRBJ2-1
TGTGCCAGCAGGTCAAAGCGGGCCTACAATGAGCAGTTCTTC
CASRSKRAYNEQFF
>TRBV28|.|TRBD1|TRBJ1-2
TGTGCCAGCAGTTTACCCGCGACAGGGCCTATCGGGTACACCTTC
CASSLPATGPIGYTF
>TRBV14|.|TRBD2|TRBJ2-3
TGTGCCAGCAGCCAAGATATCCTAGCGGGGAGGGATACGCAGTATTTT
CASSQDILAGRDTQYF
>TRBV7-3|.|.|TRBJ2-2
TGTGCCAGCAGCTTAACAGGAGGGCCTGGGGCCGGGGAGCTGTTTTTT
CASSLTGGPGAGELFF
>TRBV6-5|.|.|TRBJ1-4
TGTGCCAGCAGTTACGGGAGCGGTGAAAAACTGTTTTTT
CASSYGSGEKLFF
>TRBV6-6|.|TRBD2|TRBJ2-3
TGTGCCAGCAGACTAGCGGGAGGAACAGATACGCAGTATTTT
CASRLAGGTDTQYF
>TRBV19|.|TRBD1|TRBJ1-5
TGTGCCAGTAGTGTCGAACAGGGGGGCAGGCAGCCCCAGCATTTT
CASSVEQGGRQPQHF
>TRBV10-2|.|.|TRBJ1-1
TGCGCCAGCAGTCTCTACACTGAAGCTTTCTTT
CASSLYTEAFF
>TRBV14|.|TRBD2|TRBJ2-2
TGTGCCAGCAGCCATCTGGGGAGGGACACCGGGGAGCTGTTTTTT
CASSHLGRDTGELFF
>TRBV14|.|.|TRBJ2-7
TGTGCCAGCAGCCAAGACCTAATCTACGAGCAGTACTTC
CASSQDLIYEQYF
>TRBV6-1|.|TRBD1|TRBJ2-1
TGTGCCAGCAGTGGAGACGGGACAGGAGCATACAATGAGCAGTTCTTC
CASSGDGTGAYNEQFF
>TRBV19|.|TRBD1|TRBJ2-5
TGTGCCAGTAGTTCTCAAGCTCGACAGGGGAGGCAGACCCAGTACTTC
CASSSQARQGRQTQYF
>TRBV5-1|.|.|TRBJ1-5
TGCGCCAGCAGTCCTTTCCGGATCGGGGATCAGCCCCAGCATTTT
CASSPFRIGDQPQHF
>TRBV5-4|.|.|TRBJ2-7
TGTGCCAGCAGTACCGCCGGGACTTCATCCTACGAGCAGTACTTC
CASSTAGTSSYEQYF